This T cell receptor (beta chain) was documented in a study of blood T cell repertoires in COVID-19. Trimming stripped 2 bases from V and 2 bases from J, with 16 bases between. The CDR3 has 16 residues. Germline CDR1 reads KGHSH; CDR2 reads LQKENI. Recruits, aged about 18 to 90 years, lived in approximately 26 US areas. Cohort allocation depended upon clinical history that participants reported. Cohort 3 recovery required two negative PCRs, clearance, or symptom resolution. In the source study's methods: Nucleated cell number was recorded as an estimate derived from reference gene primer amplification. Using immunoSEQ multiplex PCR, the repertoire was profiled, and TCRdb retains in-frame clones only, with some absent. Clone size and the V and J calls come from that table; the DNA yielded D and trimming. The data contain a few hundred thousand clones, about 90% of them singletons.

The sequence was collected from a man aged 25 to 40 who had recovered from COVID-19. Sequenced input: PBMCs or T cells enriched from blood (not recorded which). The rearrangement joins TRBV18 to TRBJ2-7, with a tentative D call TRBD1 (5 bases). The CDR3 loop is CASSPGPGRTTYEQYF. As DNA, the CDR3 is TGTGCCAGCTCACCAGGTCCAGGGCGAACAACCTACGAGCAGTACTTC.